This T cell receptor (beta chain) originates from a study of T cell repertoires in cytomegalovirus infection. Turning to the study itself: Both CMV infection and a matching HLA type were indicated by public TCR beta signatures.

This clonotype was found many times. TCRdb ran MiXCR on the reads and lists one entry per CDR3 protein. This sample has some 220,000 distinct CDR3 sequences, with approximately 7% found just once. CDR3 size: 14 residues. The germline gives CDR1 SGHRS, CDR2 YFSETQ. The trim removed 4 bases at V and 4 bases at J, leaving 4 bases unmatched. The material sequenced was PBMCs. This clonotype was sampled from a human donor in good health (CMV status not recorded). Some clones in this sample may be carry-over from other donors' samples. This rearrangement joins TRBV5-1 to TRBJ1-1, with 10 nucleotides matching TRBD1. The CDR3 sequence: CASSTGTGATEAFF. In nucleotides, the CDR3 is TGCGCCAGCAGCACCGGGACAGGGGCCACTGAAGCTTTCTTT.